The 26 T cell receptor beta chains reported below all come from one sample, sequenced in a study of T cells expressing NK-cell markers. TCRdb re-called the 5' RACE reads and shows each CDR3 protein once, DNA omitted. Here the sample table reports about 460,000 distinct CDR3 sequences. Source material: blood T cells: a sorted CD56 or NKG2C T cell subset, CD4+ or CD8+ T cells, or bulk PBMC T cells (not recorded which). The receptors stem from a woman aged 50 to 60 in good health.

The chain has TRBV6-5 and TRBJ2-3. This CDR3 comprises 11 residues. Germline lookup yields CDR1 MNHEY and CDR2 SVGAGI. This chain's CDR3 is CASLGTDTQYF.

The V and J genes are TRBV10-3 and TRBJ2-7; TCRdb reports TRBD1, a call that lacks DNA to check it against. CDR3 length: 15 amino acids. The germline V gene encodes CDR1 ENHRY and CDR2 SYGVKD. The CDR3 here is CAIRKVGAATYEQYF.

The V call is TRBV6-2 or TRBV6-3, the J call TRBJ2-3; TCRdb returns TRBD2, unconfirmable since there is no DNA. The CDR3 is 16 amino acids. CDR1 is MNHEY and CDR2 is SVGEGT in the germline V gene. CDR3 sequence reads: CASSQLAKKGTDTQYF.

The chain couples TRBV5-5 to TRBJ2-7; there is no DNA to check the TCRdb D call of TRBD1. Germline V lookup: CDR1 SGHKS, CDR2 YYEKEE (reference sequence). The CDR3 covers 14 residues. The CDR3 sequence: CASRPGAGGYEQYF.

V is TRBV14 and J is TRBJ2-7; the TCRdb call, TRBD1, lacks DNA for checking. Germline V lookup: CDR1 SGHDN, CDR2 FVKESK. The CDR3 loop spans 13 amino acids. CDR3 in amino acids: CASRRQGSYEQYF.

The CDR3 region is CASSFREQETQYF. The V call is TRBV27, the J call TRBJ2-5; TCRdb's D gene call, TRBD1, goes unchecked for lack of DNA. This CDR3 region has 13 residues. Germline CDR1 and CDR2: MNHEY and SMNVEV (reference sequence).

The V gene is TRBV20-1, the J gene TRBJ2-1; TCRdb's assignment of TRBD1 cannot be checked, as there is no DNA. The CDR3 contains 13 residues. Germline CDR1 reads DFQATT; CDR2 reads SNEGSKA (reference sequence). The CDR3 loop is CSARDPGQHEQFF.

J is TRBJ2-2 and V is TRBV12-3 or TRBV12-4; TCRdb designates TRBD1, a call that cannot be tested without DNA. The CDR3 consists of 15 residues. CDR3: CASSLRGRRTGELFF.

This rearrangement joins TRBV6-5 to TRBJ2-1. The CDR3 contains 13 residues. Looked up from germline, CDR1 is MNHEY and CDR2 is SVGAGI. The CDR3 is CASSPRLINEQFF.

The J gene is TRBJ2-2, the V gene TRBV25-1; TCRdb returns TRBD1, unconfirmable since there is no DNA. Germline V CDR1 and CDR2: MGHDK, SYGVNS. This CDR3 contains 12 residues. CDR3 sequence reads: CASNKQAGELFF.

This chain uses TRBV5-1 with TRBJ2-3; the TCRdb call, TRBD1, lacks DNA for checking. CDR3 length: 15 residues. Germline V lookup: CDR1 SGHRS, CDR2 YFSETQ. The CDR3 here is CASSPGTGRTDTQYF.

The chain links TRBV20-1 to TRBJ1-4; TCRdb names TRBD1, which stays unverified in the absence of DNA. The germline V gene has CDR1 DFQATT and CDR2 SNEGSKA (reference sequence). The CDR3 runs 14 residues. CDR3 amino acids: CSARPLTTNEKLFF.

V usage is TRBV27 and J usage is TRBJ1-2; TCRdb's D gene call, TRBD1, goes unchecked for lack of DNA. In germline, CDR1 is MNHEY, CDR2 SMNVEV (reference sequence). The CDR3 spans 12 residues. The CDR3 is CATKTGIDGYTF.

CDR3: CSAEQGQHTEAFF. This rearrangement joins TRBV29-1 to TRBJ1-1; the TCRdb call, TRBD1, lacks DNA for checking. The V gene's germline CDR1 is SQVTM and CDR2 ANQGSEA. The CDR3 is 13 residues long. Full variable domain (remainder filled in from reference TRBV29-1 and TRBJ1-1): SAVISQKPSRDICQRGTSLTIQCQVDSQVTMMFWYRQQPGQSLTLIATANQGSEATYESGFVIDKFPISRPNLTFSTLTVSNMSPEDSSIYLCSAEQGQHTEAFFGQGTRLTVV.

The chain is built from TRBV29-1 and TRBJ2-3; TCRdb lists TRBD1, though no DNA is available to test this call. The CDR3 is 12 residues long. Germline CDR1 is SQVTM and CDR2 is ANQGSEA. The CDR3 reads CSVESQGDTQYF.

This CDR3 is CASSHGGSSGRSGANVLTF. The rearrangement uses TRBV3-1 and TRBJ2-6; the TCRdb call, TRBD2, lacks DNA for checking. CDR3 length: 19 amino acids. Germline V gene sequence: CDR1 LGHDT, CDR2 YNNKEL (reference sequence).

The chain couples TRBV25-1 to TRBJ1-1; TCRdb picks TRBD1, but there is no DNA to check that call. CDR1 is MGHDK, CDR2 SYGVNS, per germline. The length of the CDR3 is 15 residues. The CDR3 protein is CASRAPMGVTTEAFF.

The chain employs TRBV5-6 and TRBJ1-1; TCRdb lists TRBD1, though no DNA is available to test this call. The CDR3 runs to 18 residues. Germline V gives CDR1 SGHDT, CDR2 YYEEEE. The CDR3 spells CASSLGGLFGTANTEAFF.

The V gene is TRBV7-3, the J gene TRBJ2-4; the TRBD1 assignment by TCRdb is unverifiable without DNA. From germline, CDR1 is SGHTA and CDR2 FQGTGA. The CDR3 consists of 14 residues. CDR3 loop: CASSSQGAKNIQYF.

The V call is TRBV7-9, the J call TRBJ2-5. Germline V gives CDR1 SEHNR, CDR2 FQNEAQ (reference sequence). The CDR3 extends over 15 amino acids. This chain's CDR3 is CASSLGGTNNQAQYF.

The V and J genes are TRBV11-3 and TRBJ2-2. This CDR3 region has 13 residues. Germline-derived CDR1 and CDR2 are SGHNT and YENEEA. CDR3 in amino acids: CASSYQNTGELFF.

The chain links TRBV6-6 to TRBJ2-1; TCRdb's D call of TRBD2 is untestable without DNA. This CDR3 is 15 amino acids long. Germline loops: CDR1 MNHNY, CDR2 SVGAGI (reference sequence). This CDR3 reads CASRQLAGVDNEQFF.

The CDR3 region is CASSLLKGGRIEQFF. This chain joins TRBV5-1 and TRBJ2-1; the D gene TCRdb calls, TRBD1, cannot be checked with no DNA. The CDR3 is 15 amino acids. The germline V gene has CDR1 SGHRS and CDR2 YFSETQ.

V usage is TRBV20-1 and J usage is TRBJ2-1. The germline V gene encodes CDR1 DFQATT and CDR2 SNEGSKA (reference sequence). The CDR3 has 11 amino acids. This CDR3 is CSADGNWQQFF.

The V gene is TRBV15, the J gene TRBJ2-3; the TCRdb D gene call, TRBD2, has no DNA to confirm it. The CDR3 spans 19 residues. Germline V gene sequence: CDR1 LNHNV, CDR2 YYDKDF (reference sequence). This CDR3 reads CATSSPSSGPTWRGDTQYF.

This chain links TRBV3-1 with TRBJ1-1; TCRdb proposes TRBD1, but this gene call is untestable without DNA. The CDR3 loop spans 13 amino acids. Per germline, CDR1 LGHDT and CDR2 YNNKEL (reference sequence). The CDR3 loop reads CASSQSRAAEAFF.